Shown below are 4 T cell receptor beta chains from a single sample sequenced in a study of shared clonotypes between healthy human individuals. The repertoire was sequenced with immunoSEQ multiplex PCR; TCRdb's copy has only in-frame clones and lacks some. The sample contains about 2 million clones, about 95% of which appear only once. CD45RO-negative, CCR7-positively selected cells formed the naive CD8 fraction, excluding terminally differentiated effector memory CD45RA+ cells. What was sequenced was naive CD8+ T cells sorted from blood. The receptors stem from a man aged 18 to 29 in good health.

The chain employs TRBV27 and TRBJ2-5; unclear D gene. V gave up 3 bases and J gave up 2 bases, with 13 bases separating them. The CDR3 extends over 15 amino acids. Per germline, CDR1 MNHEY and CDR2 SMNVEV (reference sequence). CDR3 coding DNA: TGTGCCAGCAGTTTTCGAGCAGGTCGGCAAGAGACCCAGTACTTC. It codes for CASSFRAGRQETQYF.

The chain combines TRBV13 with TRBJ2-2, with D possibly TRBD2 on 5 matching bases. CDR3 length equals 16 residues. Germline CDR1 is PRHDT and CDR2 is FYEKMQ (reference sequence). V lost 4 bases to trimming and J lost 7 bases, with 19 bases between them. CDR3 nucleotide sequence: TGTGCCAGCAGCTCCGGACCGCCCGCGGGCCGCGGGGAGCTGTTTTTT. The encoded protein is CASSSGPPAGRGELFF.

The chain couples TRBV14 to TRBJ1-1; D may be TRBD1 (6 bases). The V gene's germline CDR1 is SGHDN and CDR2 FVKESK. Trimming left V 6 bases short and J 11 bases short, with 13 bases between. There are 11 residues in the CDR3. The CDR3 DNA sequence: TGTGCCAGCAGTCAGGGGATTGACGCTTTCTTT. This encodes CASSQGIDAFF.

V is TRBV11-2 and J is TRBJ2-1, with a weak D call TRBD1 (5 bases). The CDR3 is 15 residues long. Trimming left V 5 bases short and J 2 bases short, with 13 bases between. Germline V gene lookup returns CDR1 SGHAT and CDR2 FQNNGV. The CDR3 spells CASSLLGLAYNEQFF. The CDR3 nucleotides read TGTGCCAGCAGCCTTTTGGGGCTAGCCTACAATGAGCAGTTCTTC.